These 15 T cell receptor beta chains were sequenced from one sample in a study of response to subunit inactivated influenza vaccine. TCRdb ran MiXCR on the RT-PCR reads and lists one entry per CDR3 protein. The sample has hundreds of thousands of distinct CDR3 sequences, around 10% seen once. The same data also went into a second study, on T cells expressing NK-cell markers. From that second work: cDNA encoding TCR beta was synthesized via 5'RACE template switching incorporating UMIs.

Material: PBMCs from blood, obtained on the day of vaccination. These receptors were collected from a man aged 50 to 59 who received an inactivated influenza vaccine.

The V call is TRBV29-1, the J call TRBJ2-5; TRBD1 matches 9 bases. The CDR3 consists of 14 residues. Germline V gene lookup returns CDR1 SQVTM and CDR2 ANQGSEA. Losses at the gene ends were 4 bases for V and 3 bases for J; bases not matched to a gene: 6. CDR3 sequence (DNA): TGCAGCGTTGCCGGGACAGGGCCTGAAGAGACCCAGTACTTC. It translates to CSVAGTGPEETQYF. Filled out from reference TRBV29-1 and TRBJ2-5, the complete variable domain reads SAVISQKPSRDICQRGTSLTIQCQVDSQVTMMFWYRQQPGQSLTLIATANQGSEATYESGFVIDKFPISRPNLTFSTLTVSNMSPEDSSIYLCSVAGTGPEETQYFGPGTRLLVL.

This clonotype was counted a few times. The V and J genes are TRBV7-2 and TRBJ2-1; TRBD1 or TRBD2 may be the D gene (5 bases each). Germline-derived CDR1 and CDR2 are SGHTA and FQGNSA. V was clipped by 6 bases and J by 4 bases, with 13 bases between them. The CDR3 is 14 amino acids. As DNA, the CDR3 is TGTGCCAGCAGGACACGGGGCACGTACAATGAGCAGTTCTTC. Amino acid sequence: CASRTRGTYNEQFF.

The V gene is TRBV6-1, the J gene TRBJ2-1, with TRBD1 identical over 10 bases. The CDR3 extends over 16 amino acids. V dropped 5 bases and J dropped 0; count of bases not matched to a gene: 4. Germline CDR1 MNHNS, CDR2 SASEGT. CDR3 sequence: CASSTDRGGSYNEQFF. CDR3 sequence (DNA): TGTGCCAGCAGTACGGACAGGGGGGGCTCCTACAATGAGCAGTTCTTC.

The rearrangement uses TRBV29-1 and TRBJ2-7, with 7 bases matching TRBD2. The CDR3 sequence is 13 residues long. Germline V CDR1 and CDR2: SQVTM, ANQGSEA. The junction had 8 bases not matched to a gene; V was cut back by 6 bases and J by 3 bases. CDR3 loop: CSVAGLGGYEQYF. DNA of the CDR3: TGCAGCGTGGCAGGACTAGGCGGCTACGAGCAGTACTTC.

The rearrangement joins TRBV12-3 or TRBV12-4 to TRBJ2-7, with 9 bases that match TRBD2. The CDR3 runs to 17 residues. The V segment lost 2 bases and the J segment 2 bases; nucleotides outside the gene matches: 10. This CDR3 reads CASSLIPLAGETYEQYF. CDR3 coding DNA: TGTGCCAGCAGTTTAATCCCGTTAGCGGGAGAAACCTACGAGCAGTACTTC.

This clonotype was detected only a few times. Germline is not matched at one junction end, which may reflect a read error. The CDR3 sequence is CASSLSAWGPDGELFF. For the CDR3, the DNA is TGTGCTAGCAGCTTATCGGCGTGGGGGCCGGACGGGGAGCTGTTTTTT. This chain joins TRBV7-7 and TRBJ2-2, with D possibly being TRBD1 (6 bases). CDR3 length: 16 residues. CDR1 and CDR2 (germline): SSHAT, FNYEAQ (reference sequence). Full variable domain (rest looked up from reference TRBV7-7 and TRBJ2-2): GAGVSQSPRYKVTKRGQDVTLRCDPISSHATLYWYQQALGQGPEFLTYFNYEAQPDKSGLPSDRFSAERPEGSISTLTIQRTEQRDSAMYRCASSLSAWGPDGELFFGEGSRLTVL.

This clonotype was observed a few times. The chain couples TRBV28 to TRBJ1-5; tentative D call: TRBD1 (5 bases). The CDR3 is made up of 12 amino acids. The germline V gene encodes CDR1 MDHEN and CDR2 SYDVKM. V gave up 10 bases and J gave up 4 bases, with 11 bases separating them. CDR3 region: CAIRGPNQPQHF. Written as DNA, the CDR3 is TGTGCCATCCGGGGCCCTAATCAGCCCCAGCATTTT.

V is TRBV28 and J is TRBJ2-1; D assignment may be TRBD1 or TRBD2 (5 bases each). Trimming took off 6 bases at V and 7 bases at J, with 13 bases between the two ends. CDR1 MDHEN and CDR2 SYDVKM come from the germline V gene. This CDR3 is built from 13 residues. CDR3 DNA: TGTGCCAGCAGCACCTCGGGGCCGAATGAGCAGTTCTTC. It translates to CASSTSGPNEQFF.

This clonotype has just a few counts. The V call is TRBV5-6, the J call TRBJ2-1; 9 bases agree with TRBD1. CDR3 length equals 13 residues. Trimming took 3 bases from V and 9 from J; bases not matched to a gene: 4. CDR1 is SGHDT and CDR2 is YYEEEE in the germline V gene. The CDR3 DNA is TGTGCCAGCAGCTGGGGACAGGGTGGTGAGCAGTTCTTC. Translation: CASSWGQGGEQFF.

The chain combines TRBV5-1 with TRBJ2-7, with TRBD1 as a possible D gene (6 bases). The germline CDR1 and CDR2 sequences are SGHRS and YFSETQ. Deletions cut 6 bases from V and 4 bases from J, with 17 bases between. CDR3 length equals 14 residues. The CDR3: CASTLGGRVYEQYF. CDR3 coding DNA: TGCGCCAGCACCCTTGGGGGCCGCGTTTACGAGCAGTACTTC. Together with reference TRBV5-1 and TRBJ2-7, the CDR3 gives the full variable domain: KAGVTQTPRYLIKTRGQQVTLSCSPISGHRSVSWYQQTPGQGLQFLFEYFSETQRNKGNFPGRFSGRQFSNSRSEMNVSTLELGDSALYLCASTLGGRVYEQYFGPGTRLTVT.

In this sample, this clonotype turned up a few times. V is TRBV4-3 and J is TRBJ2-2; 11 bases map to TRBD1. V lost 4 bases to trimming and J lost 1 base; unmatched junction nucleotides: 5. CDR1 is LGHNA and CDR2 is YSLEER in the germline V gene. The CDR3 sequence is 17 residues long. CDR3 sequence: CASSPRDRGVNTGELFF. CDR3 DNA sequence: TGCGCCAGCAGCCCAAGGGACAGGGGGGTGAACACCGGGGAGCTGTTTTTT.

The chain is built from TRBV10-3 and TRBJ1-5; a possible D gene is TRBD1 (6 bases). Per the germline V gene, CDR1 is ENHRY and CDR2 is SYGVKD. V was cut by 7 bases and J by 0 bases, with 7 bases left in between. This CDR3 is 13 amino acids long. This chain's CDR3 is CAIKGDSNQPQHF. In DNA form, the CDR3 reads TGTGCCATCAAGGGGGATAGCAATCAGCCCCAGCATTTT.

CDR3 DNA sequence: TGTGCCAGCAGCCCGACCCCGGGACTAGCGGGAGGGCCGGCCGGGGAGCTGTTTTTT. Residues: CASSPTPGLAGGPAGELFF. The chain recombines TRBV11-2 with TRBJ2-2, with 16 nucleotides matching TRBD2. Germline V CDR1 and CDR2: SGHAT, FQNNGV. CDR3 length: 19 residues. V shed 5 bases and J 6 bases; nucleotides not matched to a gene: 12.

The CDR3 here is CSAGQGYNYGYTF. The CDR3 DNA reads TGCAGTGCTGGACAGGGGTATAACTATGGCTACACCTTC. The chain is built from TRBV20-1 and TRBJ1-2; TRBD1 matches at 9 bases. The germline V gene has CDR1 DFQATT and CDR2 SNEGSKA (reference sequence). V lost 5 bases, J lost 1 base, and 2 bases stayed unmatched. This CDR3 is 13 amino acids long.

This clonotype showed up many times. V usage is TRBV29-1 and J usage is TRBJ2-3; 8 positions agree with TRBD1. CDR3 length equals 13 residues. Germline CDR1 and CDR2: SQVTM and ANQGSEA. After removal of 5 bases from V and 6 bases from J, the junction contained 7 bases not matched to a gene. CDR3 sequence: CSVSRDRRDTQYF. The CDR3 DNA reads TGCAGCGTTTCCCGGGACAGGCGGGATACGCAGTATTTT.